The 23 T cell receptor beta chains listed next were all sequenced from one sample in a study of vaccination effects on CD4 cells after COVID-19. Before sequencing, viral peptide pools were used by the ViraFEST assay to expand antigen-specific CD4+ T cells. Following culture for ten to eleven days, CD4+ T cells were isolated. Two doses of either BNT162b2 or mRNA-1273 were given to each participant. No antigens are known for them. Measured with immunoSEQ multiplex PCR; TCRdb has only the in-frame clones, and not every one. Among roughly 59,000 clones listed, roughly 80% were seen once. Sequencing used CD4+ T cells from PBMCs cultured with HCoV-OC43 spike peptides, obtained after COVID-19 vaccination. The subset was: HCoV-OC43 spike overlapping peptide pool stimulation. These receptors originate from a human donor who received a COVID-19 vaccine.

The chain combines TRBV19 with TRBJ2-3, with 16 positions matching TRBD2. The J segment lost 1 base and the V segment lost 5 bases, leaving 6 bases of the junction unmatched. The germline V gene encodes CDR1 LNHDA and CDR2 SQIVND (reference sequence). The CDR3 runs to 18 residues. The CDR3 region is CASSSGLAGGRRTDTQYF. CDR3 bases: TGTGCCAGTAGTTCGGGACTAGCGGGGGGGCGGCGCACAGATACGCAGTATTTT. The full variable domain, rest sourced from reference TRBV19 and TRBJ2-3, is DGGITQSPKYLFRKEGQNVTLSCEQNLNHDAMYWYRQDPGQGLRLIYYSQIVNDFQKGDIAEGYSVSREKKESFPLTVTSAQKNPTAFYLCASSSGLAGGRRTDTQYFGPGTRLTVL.

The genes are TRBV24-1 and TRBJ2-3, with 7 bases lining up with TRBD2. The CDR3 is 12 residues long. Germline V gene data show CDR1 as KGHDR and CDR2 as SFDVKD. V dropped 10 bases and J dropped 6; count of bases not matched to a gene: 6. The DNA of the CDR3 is TGTGCCACAGCCTCAGCGGGGGATACGCAGTATTTT. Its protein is CATASAGDTQYF.

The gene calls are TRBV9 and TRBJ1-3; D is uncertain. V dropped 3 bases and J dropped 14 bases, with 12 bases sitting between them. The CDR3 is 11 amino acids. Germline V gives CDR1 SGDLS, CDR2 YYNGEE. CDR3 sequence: CASSDVRVLYF. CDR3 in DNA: TGTGCCAGCAGCGACGTCCGGGTTTTATATTTT.

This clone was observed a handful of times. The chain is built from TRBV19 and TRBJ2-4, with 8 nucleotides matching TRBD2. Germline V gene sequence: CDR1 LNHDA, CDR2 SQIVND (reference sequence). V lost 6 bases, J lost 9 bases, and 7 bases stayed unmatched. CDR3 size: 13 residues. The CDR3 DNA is TGTGCCAGTAGGGATGACGGGGGGGGCATTCAGTACTTC. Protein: CASRDDGGGIQYF.

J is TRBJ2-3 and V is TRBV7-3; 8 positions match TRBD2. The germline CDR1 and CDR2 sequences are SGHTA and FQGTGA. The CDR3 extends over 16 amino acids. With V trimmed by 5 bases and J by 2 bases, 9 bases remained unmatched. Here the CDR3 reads CASSRGGGGYTDTQYF. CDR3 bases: TGTGCCAGCAGCCGGGGCGGCGGGGGGTACACAGATACGCAGTATTTT.

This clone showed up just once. Here the CDR3 DNA reads TGTGCCAGCAGCTGGGGCCCAGAGACCCAGTACTTC. It is translated as CASSWGPETQYF. The V and J genes are TRBV7-8 and TRBJ2-5; TRBD1 is a possible D gene (5 bases). CDR3 length equals 12 residues. Trimming shortened V by 4 bases and J by 4 bases, and 7 bases separated the two germline ends. Per the germline V gene, CDR1 is SGHVS and CDR2 is FQNEAQ.

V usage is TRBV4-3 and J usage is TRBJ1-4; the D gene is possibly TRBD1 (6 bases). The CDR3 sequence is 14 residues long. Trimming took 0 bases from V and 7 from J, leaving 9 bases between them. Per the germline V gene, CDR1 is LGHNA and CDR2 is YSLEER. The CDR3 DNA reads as TGCGCCAGCAGCCAAGACCGACAGGTTGAAAAACTGTTTTTT. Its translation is CASSQDRQVEKLFF.

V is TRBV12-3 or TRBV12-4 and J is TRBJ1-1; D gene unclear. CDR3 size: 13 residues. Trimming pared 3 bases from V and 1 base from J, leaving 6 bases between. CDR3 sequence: CASSFARNTEAFF. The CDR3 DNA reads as TGTGCCAGCAGTTTTGCCAGGAACACTGAAGCTTTCTTT.

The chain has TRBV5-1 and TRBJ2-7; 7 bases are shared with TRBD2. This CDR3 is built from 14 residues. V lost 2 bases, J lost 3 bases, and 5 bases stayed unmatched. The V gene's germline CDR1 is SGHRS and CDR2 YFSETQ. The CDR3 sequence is CASSLAGSNYEQYV. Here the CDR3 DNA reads TGCGCCAGCAGCTTAGCGGGGTCCAACTACGAGCAGTACGTC.

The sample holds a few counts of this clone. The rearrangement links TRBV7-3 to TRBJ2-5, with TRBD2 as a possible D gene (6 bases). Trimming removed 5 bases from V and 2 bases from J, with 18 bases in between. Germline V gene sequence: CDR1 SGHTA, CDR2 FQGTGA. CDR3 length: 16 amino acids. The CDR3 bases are TGTGCCAGCAGCCCCACTAGCTATTGGGGGCAAGAGACCCAGTACTTC. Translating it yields CASSPTSYWGQETQYF. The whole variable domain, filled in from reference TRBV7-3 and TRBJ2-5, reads GAGVSQTPSNKVTEKGKYVELRCDPISGHTALYWYRQSLGQGPEFLIYFQGTGAADDSGLPNDRFFAVRPEGSVSTLKIQRTERGDSAVYLCASSPTSYWGQETQYFGPGTRLLVL.

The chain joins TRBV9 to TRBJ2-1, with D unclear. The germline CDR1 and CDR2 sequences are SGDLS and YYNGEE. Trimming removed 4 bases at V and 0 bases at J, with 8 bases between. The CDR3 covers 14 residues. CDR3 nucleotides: TGTGCCAGCAGCTTGACAAGCTCCTACAATGAGCAGTTCTTC. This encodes CASSLTSSYNEQFF.

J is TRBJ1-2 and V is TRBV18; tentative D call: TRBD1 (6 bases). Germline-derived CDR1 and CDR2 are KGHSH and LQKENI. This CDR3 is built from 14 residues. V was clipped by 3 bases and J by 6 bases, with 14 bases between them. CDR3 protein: CASSPGHPGDGYTF. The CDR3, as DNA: TGTGCCAGCTCACCGGGCCATCCAGGGGATGGCTACACCTTC.

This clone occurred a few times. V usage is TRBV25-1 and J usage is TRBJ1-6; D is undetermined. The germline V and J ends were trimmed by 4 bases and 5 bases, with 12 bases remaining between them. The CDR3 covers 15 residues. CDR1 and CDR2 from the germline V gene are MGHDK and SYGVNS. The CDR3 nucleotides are TGTGCCAGCAGTGCCATACAACTAAATAATTCACCCCTCCACTTT. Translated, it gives CASSAIQLNNSPLHF. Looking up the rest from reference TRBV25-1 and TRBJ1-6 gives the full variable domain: EADIYQTPRYLVIGTGKKITLECSQTMGHDKMYWYQQDPGMELHLIHYSYGVNSTEKGDLSSESTVSRIRTEHFPLTLESARPSHTSQYLCASSAIQLNNSPLHFGNGTRLTVT.

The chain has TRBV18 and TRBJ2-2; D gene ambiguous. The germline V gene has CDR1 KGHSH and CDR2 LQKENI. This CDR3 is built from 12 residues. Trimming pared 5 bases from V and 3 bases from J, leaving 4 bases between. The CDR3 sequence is CASSSYTGELFF. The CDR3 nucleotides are TGTGCCAGCTCATCTTACACCGGGGAGCTGTTTTTT.

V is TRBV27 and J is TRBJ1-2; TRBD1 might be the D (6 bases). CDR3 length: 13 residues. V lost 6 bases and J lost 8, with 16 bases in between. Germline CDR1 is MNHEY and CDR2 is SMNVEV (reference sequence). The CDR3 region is CASRGNRVGGYTF. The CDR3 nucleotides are TGTGCCAGCAGAGGAAACAGGGTTGGAGGCTACACCTTC.

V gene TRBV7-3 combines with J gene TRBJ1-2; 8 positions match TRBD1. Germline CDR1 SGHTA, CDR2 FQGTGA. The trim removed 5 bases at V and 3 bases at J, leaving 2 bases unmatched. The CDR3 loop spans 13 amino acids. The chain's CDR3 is CASSPGQDYGYTF. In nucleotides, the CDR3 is TGTGCCAGCAGCCCGGGACAGGACTATGGCTACACCTTC.

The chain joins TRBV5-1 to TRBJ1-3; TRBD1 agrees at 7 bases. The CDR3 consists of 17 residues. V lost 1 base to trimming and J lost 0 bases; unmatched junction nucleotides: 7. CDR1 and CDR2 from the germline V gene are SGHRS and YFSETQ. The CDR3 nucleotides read TGCGCCAGCAGCTTGTACGGAGGGGGCAACTCTGGAAACACCATATATTTT. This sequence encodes CASSLYGGGNSGNTIYF.

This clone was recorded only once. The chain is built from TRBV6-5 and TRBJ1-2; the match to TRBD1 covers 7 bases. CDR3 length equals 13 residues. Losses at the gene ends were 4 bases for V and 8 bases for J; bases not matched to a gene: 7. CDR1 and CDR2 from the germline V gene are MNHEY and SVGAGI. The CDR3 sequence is CASSSLNRGGYTF. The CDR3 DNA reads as TGTGCCAGCAGTTCCCTTAACAGGGGAGGCTACACCTTC.

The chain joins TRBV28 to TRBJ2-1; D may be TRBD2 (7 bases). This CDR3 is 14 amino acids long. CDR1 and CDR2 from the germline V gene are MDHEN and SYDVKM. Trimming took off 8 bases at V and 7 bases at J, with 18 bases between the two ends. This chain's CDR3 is CASLVSRGGNEQFF. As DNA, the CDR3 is TGTGCCAGCTTAGTCTCCAGGGGAGGGAATGAGCAGTTCTTC.

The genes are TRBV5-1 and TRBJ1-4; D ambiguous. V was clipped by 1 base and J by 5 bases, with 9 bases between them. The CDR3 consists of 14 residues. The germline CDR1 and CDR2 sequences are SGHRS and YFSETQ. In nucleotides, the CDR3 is TGCGCCAGCAGCTTGTTGGCAGGAAATGAAAAACTGTTTTTT. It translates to CASSLLAGNEKLFF.

The CDR3 DNA reads TGTGCCAGCAGCTGGGCATCTTTCTCTGGAAACACCATATATTTT. Translated: CASSWASFSGNTIYF. The chain is built from TRBV7-9 and TRBJ1-3; D unresolved. Trimming took 4 bases from V and 0 from J, leaving 10 bases between them. CDR1 SEHNR and CDR2 FQNEAQ come from the germline V gene (reference sequence). The CDR3 covers 15 residues.

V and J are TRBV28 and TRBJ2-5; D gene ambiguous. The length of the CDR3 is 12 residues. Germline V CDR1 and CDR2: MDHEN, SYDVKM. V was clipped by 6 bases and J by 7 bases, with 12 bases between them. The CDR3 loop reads CASRQTTRTQYF. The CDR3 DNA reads TGTGCCAGCAGACAGACAACACGGACCCAGTACTTC.

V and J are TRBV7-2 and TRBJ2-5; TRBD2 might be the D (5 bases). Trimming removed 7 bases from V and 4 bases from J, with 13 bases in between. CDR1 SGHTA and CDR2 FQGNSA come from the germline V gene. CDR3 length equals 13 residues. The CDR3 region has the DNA TGTGCCAGCACCCTGAGAGGGCGAGAGACCCAGTACTTC. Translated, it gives CASTLRGRETQYF.